This entry concerns a single T cell receptor (beta chain). As originally analysed: Amplification with reference gene primers provided the estimates of nucleated cell counts. Produced via immunoSEQ multiplex PCR; TCRdb's table is partial and in-frame only. The D gene and trimming were derived from the DNA, and the V and J assignments and clone size from that table. Seen here are 180,000 or so clones, around 85% observed once, and the top ten hold about a tenth. The sample originates from a study of blood T cell repertoires in COVID-19. Study-level background: The United States, Italy and Spain provided the acute and convalescent COVID-19 samples.

The CDR3 has 16 amino acids. V was cut by 2 bases and J by 0 bases, with 13 bases left in between. CDR1 MNHEY and CDR2 SVGAGI come from the germline V gene. Sequenced sample: peripheral blood. This rearrangement joins TRBV6-5 to TRBJ1-2; a possible D gene is TRBD1 (5 bases). This receptor was identified in a woman aged 55-75 years with COVID-19, enrolled during active disease. In DNA, the CDR3 is TGTGCCAGCAGTTACCGTAGGGGCCCCTCTAACTATGGCTACACCTTC. Amino acids: CASSYRRGPSNYGYTF.